Presented here are 8 T cell receptor beta chains from one specimen sequenced in a study of T cells after yellow fever vaccination. MiXCR, run by TCRdb on the 5' RACE reads, gives a single entry per CDR3 protein. This repertoire shows approximately 350,000 distinct CDR3 sequences, 11% found once; its top ten account for less than 20%. The sequencing used PBMCs, collected on the day of the first yellow fever vaccination. Receptors were obtained from a man aged 18 to 29 who received the YFV17D yellow fever vaccine.

This clonotype came up many times. The rearrangement links TRBV2 to TRBJ2-1; D possibly matches TRBD1 or TRBD2 (5 bases each). The V and J ends lost 8 bases and 6 bases respectively, with 14 bases between them. CDR1 and CDR2 from the germline V gene are SNHLY and FYNNEI. CDR3 length: 13 residues. The CDR3 DNA is TGTGCCAGCGTGACCGGGACCTCCAATGAGCAGTTCTTC. The encoded protein is CASVTGTSNEQFF.

In its sample, this clonotype was seen many times. This chain links TRBV5-1 with TRBJ2-3; D not certain. The CDR3 contains 15 residues. Between the trimmed V and J ends, which lost 4 bases and 6 bases, there was a span of 18 bases. The germline CDR1 and CDR2 sequences are SGHRS and YFSETQ. The CDR3 protein is CASSPDLSQVDTQYF. In DNA form, the CDR3 reads TGCGCCAGCAGCCCGGACCTGTCCCAGGTGGATACGCAGTATTTT. Combining the CDR3 with reference TRBV5-1 and TRBJ2-3 gives the whole variable domain KAGVTQTPRYLIKTRGQQVTLSCSPISGHRSVSWYQQTPGQGLQFLFEYFSETQRNKGNFPGRFSGRQFSNSRSEMNVSTLELGDSALYLCASSPDLSQVDTQYFGPGTRLTVL.

This clonotype was seen a handful of times. The V call is TRBV12-3 or TRBV12-4, the J call TRBJ2-5, with D tentatively TRBD2 (7 bases). The V and J ends lost 4 bases and 1 base respectively, with 13 bases between them. This CDR3 spans 15 amino acids. CDR3 DNA sequence: TGTGCCAGCAGTTGGGGGGGCGGGGGCCAAGAGACCCAGTACTTC. This sequence encodes CASSWGGGGQETQYF.

This clonotype was seen ten or more times. The rearrangement uses TRBV12-3 or TRBV12-4 and TRBJ2-5; 7 bases are shared with TRBD1. V gave up 6 bases and J gave up 4 bases; unmatched junction bases: 8. CDR3 size: 14 residues. The CDR3 is CASSRTGVAETQYF. The CDR3 bases are TGTGCCAGCAGCCGAACAGGGGTCGCAGAGACCCAGTACTTC.

This clonotype has more than one count but fewer than ten. The rearrangement links TRBV27 to TRBJ2-1; no firm D call. The V gene's germline CDR1 is MNHEY and CDR2 SMNVEV (reference sequence). The germline V and J ends were trimmed by 1 base and 4 bases, with 11 bases remaining between them. The CDR3 loop spans 15 amino acids. The CDR3 loop is CASSLYGRSYNEQFF. CDR3 in DNA: TGTGCCAGCAGTTTATATGGTCGGTCTTACAATGAGCAGTTCTTC.

The V and J genes are TRBV7-8 and TRBJ2-1; either TRBD1 or TRBD2 may fit D (6 bases each). This CDR3 contains 15 residues. With 6 bases removed from V and 6 bases from J, the gap between germline ends came to 18 bases. CDR1 is SGHVS and CDR2 is FQNEAQ in the germline V gene. Here the CDR3 DNA reads TGTGCCAGCAGGGGCGCGGGGACATATTTCAATGAGCAGTTCTTC. Its protein is CASRGAGTYFNEQFF. Using reference TRBV7-8 and TRBJ2-1 for the parts outside the CDR3, the full variable domain is GAGVSQSPRYKVAKRGQDVALRCDPISGHVSLFWYQQALGQGPEFLTYFQNEAQLDKSGLPSDRFFAERPEGSVSTLKIQRTQQEDSAVYLCASRGAGTYFNEQFFGPGTRLTVL.

This clonotype came up a few times. The CDR3 DNA is TGTGCCAGCAGCGTAGATCCCAGCCCGGACACTGAAGCTTTCTTT. Translating gives CASSVDPSPDTEAFF. The chain has TRBV9 and TRBJ1-1; D unresolved. The CDR3 is made up of 15 amino acids. Germline CDR1 and CDR2: SGDLS and YYNGEE. Trimming took off 0 bases at V and 3 bases at J, with 12 bases between the two ends.

The V call is TRBV6-1, the J call TRBJ1-5; D gene unclear. Trimming left V 1 base short and J 7 bases short, with 14 bases between. There are 15 residues in the CDR3. Germline loops: CDR1 MNHNS, CDR2 SASEGT. CDR3 sequence: CASSEGGHPRQPQHF. CDR3 sequence (DNA): TGTGCCAGCAGTGAAGGAGGGCACCCTAGACAGCCCCAGCATTTT.